These T cell receptor beta chains were read from a single sample in a study of blood T cell repertoires in COVID-19. The repertoire was sequenced with immunoSEQ multiplex PCR; TCRdb's copy has only in-frame clones and lacks some. Of 150,000 to 200,000 clones in the sample, 82% were seen once. Material: peripheral blood. Every receptor here comes from a woman between 70 and 85 years old with acute or convalescent COVID-19. CDR3s include the opening cysteine and the closing phenylalanine or tryptophan. The D gene is left open where the match is weak. Some rows have no size entry. The others give once, few or many, or a class for an expanded clone.

>TRBJ2-1|NA|NA|TRBV9
TGTGCCAGCAGCCCCGGATCACTAGAAGTCAGATACAATGAGCAGTTCTTC
CASSPGSLEVRYNEQFF
>TRBJ1-6|NA|NA|TRBV5-5
TGTGCCAGCAGCGCACAGCATCGTAATTCACCCCTCCACTTT
CASSAQHRNSPLHF
>TRBJ2-2|TRBD1|few|TRBV29-1
TGCAGCGTTCTAAGAGGGGGCGTTACCGGGGAGCTGTTTTTT
CSVLRGGVTGELFF
>TRBJ2-7|TRBD1|NA|TRBV6-5
TGTGCCAGCAGGGGGGAGACAGGGAGCTCCTACGAGCAGTACTTC
CASRGETGSSYEQYF
>TRBJ2-5|TRBD1|once|TRBV7-9
TGTGCCAGCAGCTCACGGGGCGGGACAGGCTGGGAGACCCAGTACTTC
CASSSRGGTGWETQYF
>TRBJ2-2|NA|NA|TRBV27
TGTGCCAGCACCGGGGTGGCTAGGAACACCGGGGAGCTGTTTTTT
CASTGVARNTGELFF
>TRBJ2-7|TRBD1|few|TRBV16
TGTGCCAGCAGCCCTCTGGACAGGGGGGACGAGCAGTACTTC
CASSPLDRGDEQYF
>TRBJ1-1|NA|NA|TRBV5-1
TGCGCCAGCAGCCAAAGTGGGGGCATGAACACTGAAGCTTTCTTT
CASSQSGGMNTEAFF
>TRBJ2-1|NA|few|TRBV7-9
TGTGCCAGCAGCTCCCCAACAGGGTTCATTCGGTACAATGAGCAGTTCTTC
CASSSPTGFIRYNEQFF
>TRBJ1-1|TRBD1|NA|TRBV29-1
TGCAGCGTTGAAGGACAGGGGAACACTGAAGCTTTCTTT
CSVEGQGNTEAFF
>TRBJ2-7|TRBD1|NA|TRBV28
TGTGCCAGCAGGCGACAGGGGCAGGTCGGTGAGCAGTACTTC
CASRRQGQVGEQYF
>TRBJ2-7|TRBD1|NA|TRBV5-6
TGTGCCAGCAGCTTGGAAGGACAGGGGGCCCTAGGCTCCTACGAGCAGTACTTC
CASSLEGQGALGSYEQYF
>TRBJ1-6|NA|NA|TRBV5-4
TGTGCCAGCAGTTCCGACAGTACTTACTATAATTCACCCCTCCACTTT
CASSSDSTYYNSPLHF
>TRBJ2-1|TRBD2|NA|TRBV11-2
TGTGCCAGCAGCTTAGTGGGGACTAGCGGGAGGAATGAGCAGTTCTTC
CASSLVGTSGRNEQFF
>TRBJ1-2|NA|few|TRBV7-9
TGTGCCAGCAGCCGAGGACAACGTCACACCTTC
CASSRGQRHTF
>TRBJ1-3|TRBD1|NA|TRBV28
TGTGCCAGCAGTACTGACAGGGGGGCGTCAGGAAACACCATATATTTT
CASSTDRGASGNTIYF
>TRBJ1-2|NA|once|TRBV7-2
TGTGCCAGCAGCTTAGTCCGGGGTTCGGAGGACTACACCTTC
CASSLVRGSEDYTF
>TRBJ2-2|TRBD1|NA|TRBV6-5
TGTGCCAGCAGTTACTTGAGACAGGGGTCCGGGGAGCTGTTTTTT
CASSYLRQGSGELFF
>TRBJ1-1|TRBD1|NA|TRBV5-6
TGTGCCAGCAGCAAAGATCCAGGGGGGATGAACACTGAAGCTTTCTTT
CASSKDPGGMNTEAFF
>TRBJ2-4|NA|NA|TRBV27
TGTGCCAGCAGTTTGCCCGACAGAAGGGCCAAAAACATTCAGTACTTC
CASSLPDRRAKNIQYF
>TRBJ1-5|TRBD1|NA|TRBV30
TGTGCCTGGACATACAGGGGGCATCAGCCCCAGCATTTT
CAWTYRGHQPQHF
>TRBJ2-3|TRBD2|NA|TRBV3-1/TRBV3-2
TGTGCCAGCAGCCAATCGGGGGGGCGGAATACGCAGTATTTT
CASSQSGGRNTQYF
>TRBJ1-1|NA|NA|TRBV19
TGTGCCAGTAGTAATCAGGGGAACACTGAAGCTTTCTTT
CASSNQGNTEAFF